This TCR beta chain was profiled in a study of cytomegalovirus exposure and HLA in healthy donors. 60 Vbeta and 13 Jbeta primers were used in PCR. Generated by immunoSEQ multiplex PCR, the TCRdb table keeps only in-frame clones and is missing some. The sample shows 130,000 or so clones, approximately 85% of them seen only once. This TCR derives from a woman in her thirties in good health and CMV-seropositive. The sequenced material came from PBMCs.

The CDR3 sequence is CASRPQDRVDTIYF. CDR3 in DNA: TGTGCCAGCAGACCACAGGACAGGGTGGACACCATATATTTT. V gene TRBV6-6 combines with J gene TRBJ1-3, with 8 bases identical to TRBD1. Germline CDR1 reads MNHNY; CDR2 reads SVGAGI (reference sequence). The CDR3 spans 14 residues. V shed 6 bases, J shed 8 bases, and the junction held 9 bases outside the gene matches.